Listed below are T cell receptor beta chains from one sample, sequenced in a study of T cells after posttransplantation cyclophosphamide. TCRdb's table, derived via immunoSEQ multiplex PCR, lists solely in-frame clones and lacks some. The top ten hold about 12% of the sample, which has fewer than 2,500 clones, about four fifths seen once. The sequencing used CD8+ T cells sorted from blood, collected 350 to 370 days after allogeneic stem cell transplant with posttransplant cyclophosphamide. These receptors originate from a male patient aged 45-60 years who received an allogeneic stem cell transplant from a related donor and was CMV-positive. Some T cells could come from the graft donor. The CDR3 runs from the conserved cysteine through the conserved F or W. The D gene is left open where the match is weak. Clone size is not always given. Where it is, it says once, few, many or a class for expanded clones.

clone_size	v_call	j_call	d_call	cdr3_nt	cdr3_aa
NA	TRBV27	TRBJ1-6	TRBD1	TGTGCCAGCAGACGTCTTCCCCCGACAGGGGGGGATTCACCCCTCCACTTT	CASRRLPPTGGDSPLHF
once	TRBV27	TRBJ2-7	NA	TGTGCCAGCAGACTAATAGCGGCCGCGGAGCAGTACTTC	CASRLIAAAEQYF
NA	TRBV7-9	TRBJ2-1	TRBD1	TGTGCCAGCAGCTTAGTAGGGGACAGGGACCCAAACAATGAGCAGTTCTTC	CASSLVGDRDPNNEQFF
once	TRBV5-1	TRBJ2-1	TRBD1	TGCGCCAGCAGGTCCGGGACAGGGTACAATGAGCAGTTCTTC	CASRSGTGYNEQFF
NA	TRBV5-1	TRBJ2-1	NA	TGCGCCAGCAGCTTTCTACAGGGTTACCGTGTGAGCGATGAGCAGTTCTTC	CASSFLQGYRVSDEQFF
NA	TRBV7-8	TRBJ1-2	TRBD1	TGTGCCAGCACGGGAACGACAGGGGGTAAAGGCTACACCTTC	CASTGTTGGKGYTF
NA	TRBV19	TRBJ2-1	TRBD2	TGTGCCAGTAGTATATTGTCTAGCGGGACGGGTAATGAGCAGTTCTTC	CASSILSSGTGNEQFF
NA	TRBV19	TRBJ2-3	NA	TGTGCCAGTAGCCCAGCCGCACTAGGAGATACGCAGTATTTT	CASSPAALGDTQYF
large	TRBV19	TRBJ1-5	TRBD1	TGTGCCAGTTCCTTTACAGGGGGCAGTCAGCCCCAGCATTTT	CASSFTGGSQPQHF
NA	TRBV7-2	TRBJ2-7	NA	TGTGCCAGCAGCTCAGGGATCTACGAGCAGTACTTC	CASSSGIYEQYF
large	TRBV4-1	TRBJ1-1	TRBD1	TGCGCCAGCAGCCAAGAAAGGACAGGACTTGGCACTGAAGCTTTCTTT	CASSQERTGLGTEAFF
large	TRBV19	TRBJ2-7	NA	TGTGCCAGTAGTATATTTGGCGGGGAGTCCTACGAGCAGTACTTC	CASSIFGGESYEQYF
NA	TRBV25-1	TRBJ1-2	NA	TGTGCCAGCAGTGATCCCGGGGATCGTGGCTACACCTTC	CASSDPGDRGYTF
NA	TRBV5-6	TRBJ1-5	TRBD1	TGTGCCAGCAGCTTGGGCTGGGACAGGGGATTTAATCAGCCCCAGCATTTT	CASSLGWDRGFNQPQHF
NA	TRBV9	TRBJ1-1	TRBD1	TGTGCCAGCAGCTCCCCCCAGTCCAGGACAGGGCAGACTGAAGCTTTCTTT	CASSSPQSRTGQTEAFF
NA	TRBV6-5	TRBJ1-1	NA	TGTGCCAGCCTACCTGGGGCGCGGAACACTGAAGCTTTCTTT	CASLPGARNTEAFF
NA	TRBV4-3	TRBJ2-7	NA	TGCGCCAGCAGCCAAGAGGTAACAGCCTCCTACGAGCAGTACTTC	CASSQEVTASYEQYF
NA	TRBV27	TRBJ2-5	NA	TGTGCCAGCAGTTTATCCTCTGGGGGCGGAGAGACCCAGTACTTC	CASSLSSGGGETQYF
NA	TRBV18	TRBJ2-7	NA	TGTGCCAGCTCACCCGGGACGGACTACTACGAGCAGTACTTC	CASSPGTDYYEQYF
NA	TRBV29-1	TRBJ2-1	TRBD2	TGCAGCGTACTAGCGGGAGGGGTTTACAATGAGCAGTTCTTC	CSVLAGGVYNEQFF
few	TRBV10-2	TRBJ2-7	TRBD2	TGCGCCAGCACTGCGACGGGAGGGCCTCTGTACGAGCAGTACTTC	CASTATGGPLYEQYF
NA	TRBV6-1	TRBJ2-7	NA	TGTGCCAGTAGCTCGGGGTTTAGCTACGAGCAGTACTTC	CASSSGFSYEQYF
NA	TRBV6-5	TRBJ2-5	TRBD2	TGTGCCAGCAGCCTAGCGGGGGCCATCCAAGAGACCCAGTACTTC	CASSLAGAIQETQYF
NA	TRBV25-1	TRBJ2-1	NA	TGTGCCAGCGGGACAACAGCCAATGAGCAGTTCTTC	CASGTTANEQFF
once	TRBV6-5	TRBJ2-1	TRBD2	TGTGCCAGCAGGACTCATAGCGGGATTCAGTTCTTC	CASRTHSGIQFF
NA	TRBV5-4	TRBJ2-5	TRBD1	TGTGCCAGCAGCAGAGACAGGGGGGAAGAGACCCAGTACTTC	CASSRDRGEETQYF
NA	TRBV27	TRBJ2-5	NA	TGTGCCAGCAGTTTATCGGTCAGACTAGGAGAAGAGACCCAGTACTTC	CASSLSVRLGEETQYF
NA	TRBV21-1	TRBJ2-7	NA	TGTGCCAGCAGCAAAGGGGGCAGGGAGGGCCGGATCTCCTACGAGCAGTACTTC	CASSKGGREGRISYEQYF
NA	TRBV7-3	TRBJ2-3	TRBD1	TGTGCCAGCAGCCTACATTGGGGGACAGGGTTGGCAGATACGCAGTATTTT	CASSLHWGTGLADTQYF
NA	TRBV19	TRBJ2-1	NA	TGTGCCAGTAGTATCGGACAGAGCTCCTACAATGAGCAGTTCTTC	CASSIGQSSYNEQFF
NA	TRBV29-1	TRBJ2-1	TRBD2	TGCAGCGTTGAAGATGAGCGGGGTGGCTTTCGAGAGCAGTTCTTC	CSVEDERGGFREQFF
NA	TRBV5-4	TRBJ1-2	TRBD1	TGTGCCAGCAGCTTGGACAGGGGAAACTATGGCTACACCTTC	CASSLDRGNYGYTF
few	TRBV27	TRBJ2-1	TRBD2	TGTGCCAGCAGTTTATCCACAAGGAGGCGGGGGTACAATGAGCAGTTCTTC	CASSLSTRRRGYNEQFF
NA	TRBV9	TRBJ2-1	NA	TGTGCCAGCAGCGTTGGCGGTAATAACAATGAGCAGTTCTTC	CASSVGGNNNEQFF
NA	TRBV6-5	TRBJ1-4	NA	TGTGCCAGCAGTTATACGGGGGGCGATCATGAAAAACTGTTTTTT	CASSYTGGDHEKLFF
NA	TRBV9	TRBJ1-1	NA	TGTGCCAGCAGCGGCACTTACACTGAAGCTTTCTTT	CASSGTYTEAFF
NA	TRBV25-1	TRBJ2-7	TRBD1	TGTGCCGGCAGTGAATGGGGGACAGGGGTCGAGCAGTACTTC	CAGSEWGTGVEQYF
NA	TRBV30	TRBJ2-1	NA	TGTGCCTGGAGGAGAGGGATAGAGCAGTTCTTC	CAWRRGIEQFF
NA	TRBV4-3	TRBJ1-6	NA	TGCGCCAGCAGCCAAGATAGTCGGGGGTCGAATTCCCCCCTCCACTTT	CASSQDSRGSNSPLHF
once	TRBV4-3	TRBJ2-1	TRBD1	TGCGCCAGCAGCCAGCCCCCGACAGGGGTATCCTACAATGAGCAGTTCTTC	CASSQPPTGVSYNEQFF